These 27 T cell receptor beta chains were sequenced from one sample in a study of spatial heterogeneity in lung cancer. Described time point: sample taken at primary tumor resection. Via MiXCR, TCRdb re-called the 5' RACE reads, giving one row per CDR3 protein. The data contain 35,000 to 40,000 distinct CDR3 sequences, under 8% of them singletons. The material was PBMCs, obtained at surgery. These receptors originate from a female donor with early-stage non-small cell lung cancer.

V is TRBV20-1 and J is TRBJ2-7, with a possible D match to TRBD2 (6 bases). Germline CDR1 is DFQATT and CDR2 is SNEGSKA (reference sequence). Trimming took 0 bases from V and 2 from J, leaving 11 bases between them. The CDR3 sequence is 14 residues long. CDR3 bases: TGCAGTGCTAGAGAGGGCGGGGCCCCCTACGAGCAGTACTTC. As protein: CSAREGGAPYEQYF.

The sample holds many counts of this clonotype. The chain links TRBV7-9 to TRBJ2-7; D might be TRBD2 (5 bases). The CDR3 runs 14 residues. The germline V gene has CDR1 SEHNR and CDR2 FQNEAQ (reference sequence). Trimming took 3 bases from V and 5 from J, leaving 14 bases between them. The CDR3 loop is CASSFQGGSDEQYF. The CDR3 coding sequence is TGTGCCAGCAGCTTCCAAGGTGGGAGTGACGAGCAGTACTTC.

The sample holds a few counts of this clonotype. J is TRBJ2-1 and V is TRBV29-1, with 7 positions matching TRBD1. Germline-derived CDR1 and CDR2 are SQVTM and ANQGSEA. The V gene end was trimmed by 7 bases and the J gene end by 2 bases; junction bases not matched to a gene: 2. The CDR3 contains 12 residues. CDR3 sequence (DNA): TGCAGCGCCGGGACAGCCTACAATGAGCAGTTCTTC. The encoded protein is CSAGTAYNEQFF.

The chain combines TRBV6-2 or TRBV6-3 with TRBJ2-3; 10 positions match TRBD2. V gave up 3 bases and J gave up 5 bases; unmatched junction bases: 11. The CDR3 length is 17 residues. Germline loops: CDR1 MNHEY, CDR2 SVGEGT. CDR3: CASSYSLLAGERDTQYF. DNA for the CDR3: TGTGCCAGCAGTTATTCACTCCTAGCGGGAGAGAGAGATACGCAGTATTTT.

This clonotype has a handful of counts. This rearrangement joins TRBV30 to TRBJ2-2; D uncertain. CDR1 and CDR2 (germline): GTSNPN, SVGIG (reference sequence). This CDR3 region has 19 residues. V was trimmed by 3 bases and J by 0 bases, leaving 23 bases between them. CDR3 nucleotides: TGTGCCTGGAGCCCCGAATGGACGGCAGCGTGGGCGAACACCGGGGAGCTGTTTTTT. This gives the protein CAWSPEWTAAWANTGELFF.

The V call is TRBV20-1, the J call TRBJ2-5, with 10 positions matching TRBD2. The length of the CDR3 is 16 residues. From germline, CDR1 is DFQATT and CDR2 SNEGSKA (reference sequence). CDR3 sequence: CSALGLAGADQETQYF. The CDR3 DNA reads TGCAGCGCACTTGGGCTAGCGGGGGCCGATCAAGAGACCCAGTACTTC.

This clonotype was observed many times. The chain carries TRBV9 and TRBJ2-2, with TRBD2 matching 12 bases. Trimming took 3 bases from V and 5 from J; bases not matched to a gene: 14. Looked up from germline, CDR1 is SGDLS and CDR2 is YYNGEE. The CDR3 sequence is 19 residues long. The CDR3, as DNA: TGTGCCAGCAGCGCCCACCGCCTGCATGGACTAGCGGGGACCGGGGAGCTGTTTTTT. Amino acid sequence: CASSAHRLHGLAGTGELFF.

This clonotype was observed many times. The rearrangement links TRBV18 to TRBJ1-1; weak D call: TRBD1 (5 bases). CDR3 size: 12 residues. The germline V and J ends were trimmed by 5 bases and 6 bases, with 10 bases remaining between them. The germline gives CDR1 KGHSH, CDR2 LQKENI. The CDR3, as DNA: TGTGCCAGCTCATACAGACAGCCTGAAGCTTTCTTT. Translation: CASSYRQPEAFF. Complete variable domain (other parts from reference TRBV18 and TRBJ1-1): NAGVMQNPRHLVRRRGQEARLRCSPMKGHSHVYWYRQLPEEGLKFMVYLQKENIIDESGMPKERFSAEFPKEGPSILRIQQVVRGDSAAYFCASSYRQPEAFFGQGTRLTVV.

V usage is TRBV18 and J usage is TRBJ2-5, with D possibly TRBD1 on 9 matching bases. Between the trimmed V and J ends, which lost 5 bases and 2 bases, there was a span of 27 bases. Looked up from germline, CDR1 is KGHSH and CDR2 is LQKENI. CDR3 size: 19 residues. The CDR3 sequence: CASSYRDRASGSRQETQYF. In DNA, the CDR3 is TGTGCCAGCTCATACCGGGACAGGGCCAGCGGGAGTCGACAAGAGACCCAGTACTTC.

This clonotype has at least ten counts. V is TRBV5-1 and J is TRBJ2-1, with 15 bases that match TRBD2. In germline, CDR1 is SGHRS, CDR2 YFSETQ. The CDR3 contains 16 residues. With 4 bases clipped from V and 8 bases from J, the junction kept 7 bases outside the gene matches. In nucleotides, the CDR3 is TGCGCCAGCAGCACGGGGACTAGCGGGAGGTGGGATGAGCAGTTCTTC. Translation: CASSTGTSGRWDEQFF.

At least ten counts were recorded for this clonotype. The J gene is TRBJ2-7, the V gene TRBV20-1; D gene ambiguous. The germline V and J ends were trimmed by 5 bases and 9 bases, with 8 bases remaining between them. Per germline, CDR1 DFQATT and CDR2 SNEGSKA (reference sequence). This CDR3 spans 9 amino acids. CDR3 region: CSACPGQYF. CDR3 DNA sequence: TGCAGTGCTTGCCCCGGGCAGTACTTC.

There are a few counts of this clonotype. The rearrangement uses TRBV18 and TRBJ2-3; tentatively, D is TRBD2 (5 bases). The CDR3 covers 14 residues. Per the germline V gene, CDR1 is KGHSH and CDR2 is LQKENI. V was pared by 2 bases and J by 10 bases, with 16 bases between. CDR3 region: CASSPDYTYTSQYF. The CDR3 nucleotides read TGTGCCAGCTCACCAGACTATACCTATACTTCGCAGTATTTT.

This clonotype showed up many times. CDR3 in amino acids: CASSRPETGVYEQYF. The CDR3 DNA sequence: TGTGCCAGCAGTCGCCCAGAGACCGGGGTCTACGAGCAGTACTTC. The rearrangement joins TRBV6-2 or TRBV6-3 to TRBJ2-7, with a weak D call TRBD2 (5 bases). In germline, CDR1 is MNHEY, CDR2 SVGEGT. The CDR3 spans 15 residues. With 5 bases removed from V and 3 bases from J, the gap between germline ends came to 17 bases.

This clonotype was counted many times. The chain couples TRBV11-2 to TRBJ2-1, with TRBD2 matching over 10 bases. V dropped 1 base and J dropped 1; count of bases not matched to a gene: 4. Germline V lookup: CDR1 SGHAT, CDR2 FQNNGV. The CDR3 loop spans 17 amino acids. The CDR3 reads CASSLVPSGRSYNEQFF. CDR3 bases: TGTGCCAGCAGCTTAGTGCCTAGCGGGAGATCCTACAATGAGCAGTTCTTC.

In its sample, this clonotype was seen many times. The chain uses TRBV24-1 and TRBJ1-2, with D unclear. The CDR3 sequence is 14 residues long. With 1 base removed from V and 2 bases from J, the gap between germline ends came to 7 bases. Germline lookup yields CDR1 KGHDR and CDR2 SFDVKD. This CDR3 reads CATSDFGVNYGYTF. The CDR3 DNA is TGTGCCACCAGTGATTTCGGTGTCAACTATGGCTACACCTTC.

This clonotype appeared many times. The J gene is TRBJ2-3, the V gene TRBV6-2 or TRBV6-3; D unresolved. CDR1 is MNHEY and CDR2 is SVGEGT in the germline V gene. Trimming removed 7 bases at V and 2 bases at J, with 7 bases between. There are 12 residues in the CDR3. CDR3 region: CASIDITDTQYF. For the CDR3, the DNA is TGTGCCAGCATCGACATCACAGATACGCAGTATTTT.

The V call is TRBV6-1, the J call TRBJ1-2, with TRBD1 matching 8 bases. The CDR3 runs 13 residues. Trimming took 4 bases from V and 7 from J; bases not matched to a gene: 5. Germline V gene data show CDR1 as MNHNS and CDR2 as SASEGT. CDR3 sequence: CASSGLTGAGYTF. For the CDR3, the DNA is TGTGCCAGCAGTGGGCTGACAGGGGCTGGCTACACCTTC.

The table lists this clonotype with many counts. The chain joins TRBV6-2 or TRBV6-3 to TRBJ2-1; TRBD2 agrees at 10 bases. The germline CDR1 and CDR2 sequences are MNHEY and SVGEGT. The CDR3 totals 17 residues. V lost 6 bases and J lost 0; bases outside the gene matches: 8. CDR3 region: CASSHIAGGTSYNEQFF. In DNA, the CDR3 is TGTGCCAGCAGCCACATAGCGGGAGGCACCTCCTACAATGAGCAGTTCTTC.

In this sample, this clonotype turned up many times. The chain is built from TRBV7-8 and TRBJ1-1; 9 nucleotides align to TRBD1. The V and J ends lost 5 bases and 4 bases, in that order; junction bases with no gene match: 8. CDR3 length equals 15 residues. Per germline, CDR1 SGHVS and CDR2 FQNEAQ. CDR3 sequence reads: CASSPRRGQGTEAFF. Here the CDR3 DNA reads TGTGCCAGCAGCCCCCGGCGGGGACAGGGCACTGAAGCTTTCTTT.

The sample holds many counts of this clonotype. The V and J genes are TRBV5-1 and TRBJ1-2, with D possibly matching TRBD1 (5 bases). Trimming left V 4 bases short and J 0 bases short, with 16 bases between. The CDR3 contains 16 residues. Germline V gives CDR1 SGHRS, CDR2 YFSETQ. CDR3: CASSPGQPGPNYGYTF. The CDR3 DNA follows: TGCGCCAGCAGCCCAGGGCAACCCGGCCCTAACTATGGCTACACCTTC.

The sample holds many counts of this clonotype. This chain uses TRBV28 with TRBJ2-5; 7 bases are shared with TRBD1. The junction had 9 bases not matched to a gene; V was cut back by 5 bases and J by 3 bases. This CDR3 spans 15 amino acids. The V gene's germline CDR1 is MDHEN and CDR2 SYDVKM. CDR3 nucleotide sequence: TGTGCCAGCAGTCCGACCTGGGACAGCGAAGAGACCCAGTACTTC. It translates to CASSPTWDSEETQYF.

This clonotype was detected ten times or more. The V gene is TRBV20-1, the J gene TRBJ2-5, with 7 nucleotides matching TRBD1. Trimming cost V 7 bases and J 5 bases; bases outside gene matches: 13. Germline V gene sequence: CDR1 DFQATT, CDR2 SNEGSKA (reference sequence). This CDR3 spans 14 amino acids. CDR3 amino acids: CSVSRGSLVETQYF. The CDR3 DNA reads TGCAGTGTTTCCAGGGGGAGTTTGGTGGAGACCCAGTACTTC.

This clonotype was recorded a few times. This chain uses TRBV6-2 or TRBV6-3 with TRBJ1-1; no firm D call. CDR3 length equals 16 residues. CDR1 is MNHEY and CDR2 is SVGEGT in the germline V gene. The V and J ends lost 2 bases and 1 base respectively, with 14 bases between them. CDR3 DNA: TGTGCCAGCAGTTACCCGCGGTTCGGGAGGAACACTGAAGCTTTCTTT. It translates to CASSYPRFGRNTEAFF.

This clonotype showed up many times. The chain recombines TRBV29-1 with TRBJ2-2; the match to TRBD2 covers 12 bases. This CDR3 has 16 amino acids. With 3 bases clipped from V and 4 bases from J, the junction kept 6 bases outside the gene matches. Germline V CDR1 and CDR2: SQVTM, ANQGSEA. The CDR3 sequence is CSVERTSGIGTGELFF. The CDR3 DNA follows: TGCAGCGTTGAGAGGACTAGCGGGATAGGCACCGGGGAGCTGTTTTTT.

The chain employs TRBV7-3 and TRBJ2-5; 11 bases align to TRBD2. The CDR3 spans 14 residues. V dropped 5 bases and J dropped 4; count of bases not matched to a gene: 3. Germline V CDR1 and CDR2: SGHTA, FQGTGA. CDR3 sequence (DNA): TGTGCCAGCAGCGTCGGGACTAGCGGAGAGACCCAGTACTTC. It encodes CASSVGTSGETQYF.

This chain connects TRBV3-1 to TRBJ2-1; 8 bases line up with TRBD2. V lost 3 bases, J lost 4 bases, and 8 bases stayed unmatched. Germline assignment: CDR1 LGHDT and CDR2 YNNKEL (reference sequence). CDR3 length: 16 residues. The CDR3 nucleotides are TGTGCCAGCAGCCACACTCCTAGCGGGCCATACAATGAGCAGTTCTTC. Protein sequence: CASSHTPSGPYNEQFF.

The rearrangement joins TRBV6-1 to TRBJ2-5; 11 positions match TRBD2. V lost 7 bases and J lost 4; bases outside the gene matches: 5. The CDR3 is 14 amino acids. Germline loops: CDR1 MNHNS, CDR2 SASEGT. The CDR3 DNA follows: TGTGCCAGCAACGAAGGACTAGCGGGAGAGACCCAGTACTTC. The encoded protein is CASNEGLAGETQYF.